These T cell receptor beta chains were read from a single sample in a study of blood T cell repertoires in COVID-19. Produced via immunoSEQ multiplex PCR; TCRdb's table is partial and in-frame only. The sample lists more than 300,000 clones, 87% occurring once. The source material was peripheral blood. The receptors were sampled from a woman between 50 and 59 years old with COVID-19, enrolled during active disease. CDR3s include the opening cysteine and the closing phenylalanine or tryptophan. Only part of the rows carry a size: once, few, many, or a class if the clone is expanded.

size: .; J: TRBJ2-4; V: TRBV9; length: 15; CDR3: CASSPYGGKGNIQYF
size: .; J: TRBJ2-7; V: TRBV7-2; length: 13; CDR3: CASSLGVPYEQYF
size: .; J: TRBJ1-1; V: TRBV11-2; length: 15; CDR3: CASSSRDIRSTEAFF
size: .; J: TRBJ2-6; V: TRBV12-5; length: 16; CDR3: CASGLSRQAGANVLTF
size: .; J: TRBJ2-2; V: TRBV5-1; length: 16; CDR3: CASSLEAGLGTGELFF
size: .; J: TRBJ1-2; V: TRBV7-2; length: 13; CDR3: CASSYLGQWGYTF
size: .; J: TRBJ2-5; V: TRBV5-1; length: 14; CDR3: CASRLLGQSETQYF
size: .; J: TRBJ2-7; V: TRBV5-1; length: 15; CDR3: CASSFGTGNLYEQYF
size: .; J: TRBJ2-1; V: TRBV6-5; length: 12; CDR3: CASTTMREWQFF
size: .; J: TRBJ2-2; V: TRBV11-3; length: 15; CDR3: CASSPGGTNTGELFF
size: once; J: TRBJ1-1; V: TRBV29-1; length: 14; CDR3: CSVEPRQGSTEAFF
size: once; J: TRBJ2-1; V: TRBV10-3; length: 14; CDR3: CAISRGQGYNEQFF
size: .; J: TRBJ1-2; V: TRBV5-6; length: 15; CDR3: CASSLFPPRGGGYTF
size: few; J: TRBJ1-1; V: TRBV12-3/TRBV12-4; length: 11; CDR3: CASSIYTEAFF
size: .; J: TRBJ2-3; V: TRBV11-2; length: 18; CDR3: CASSLGRLAGIITDTQYF
size: .; J: TRBJ2-5; V: TRBV29-1; length: 17; CDR3: CSVEGLGGGPSRETQYF
size: .; J: TRBJ2-2; V: TRBV30; length: 12; CDR3: CAWSVISGELFF
size: .; J: TRBJ2-5; V: TRBV19; length: 16; CDR3: CASSPVDRGIQETQYF
size: .; J: TRBJ2-3; V: TRBV2; length: 15; CDR3: CASTRLAGVADTQYF
size: .; J: TRBJ1-2; V: TRBV6-2/TRBV6-3; length: 18; CDR3: CASSYLARGRTTYYGYTF
size: .; J: TRBJ2-7; V: TRBV30; length: 14; CDR3: CAWRRVVLPYEQYF
size: once; J: TRBJ1-1; V: TRBV2; length: 12; CDR3: CASSGRTPKAFF
size: .; J: TRBJ2-7; V: TRBV29-1; length: 13; CDR3: CSGGTAGEAEQYF
size: .; J: TRBJ1-5; V: TRBV21-1; length: 17; CDR3: CASSKGPKRCSNQPQHF
size: .; J: TRBJ2-1; V: TRBV11-2; length: 15; CDR3: CASSVGLPGLDEQFF
size: .; J: TRBJ2-3; V: TRBV11-2; length: 15; CDR3: CASSPQAGGKYTQYF
size: once; J: TRBJ2-7; V: TRBV7-2; length: 16; CDR3: CASSLGTVGRVLEQYF
size: few; J: TRBJ1-1; V: TRBV7-9; length: 14; CDR3: CASSQTTAGTEAFF
size: .; J: TRBJ2-3; V: TRBV5-4; length: 16; CDR3: CASSSSGTYHPDTQYF
size: .; J: TRBJ2-4; V: TRBV30; length: 13; CDR3: CAWSGQGYGIQYF
size: .; J: TRBJ2-5; V: TRBV7-3; length: 13; CDR3: CASSFYSQETQYF
size: .; J: TRBJ2-5; V: TRBV7-2; length: 14; CDR3: CASTSDRGRETQYF
size: .; J: TRBJ1-1; V: TRBV3-1/TRBV3-2; length: 16; CDR3: CASSQGGRPRGTEAFF